These 5 T cell receptor beta chains were all obtained from the same sample, sequenced in a study of blood T cell repertoires in COVID-19. Repertoires were generated with immunoSEQ multiplex PCR, while TCRdb's copy carries only in-frame clones and drops some. Of some 240,000 clones listed, more than 75% are singletons. What was sequenced was peripheral blood. The receptors derive from a woman aged 60 to 75 with active or convalescent COVID-19.

This clone appeared a few times. J is TRBJ2-1 and V is TRBV7-9, with D perhaps matching TRBD1 (6 bases). V was clipped by 8 bases and J by 1 base, with 9 bases between them. Germline CDR1 and CDR2: SEHNR and FQNEAQ (reference sequence). This CDR3 contains 13 residues. CDR3 protein: CASAGASYNEQFF. The CDR3 nucleotides read TGTGCCAGCGCAGGGGCGTCCTACAATGAGCAGTTCTTC.

The chain has TRBV9 and TRBJ2-1; TRBD2 aligns across 10 bases. Germline CDR1 SGDLS, CDR2 YYNGEE. CDR3 length: 13 amino acids. J lost 10 bases, V lost 1 base, and 2 bases had no gene match. The CDR3: CASSVSLAGEQFF. The CDR3 DNA follows: TGTGCCAGCAGCGTATCACTAGCGGGGGAGCAGTTCTTC.

The V call is TRBV9, the J call TRBJ2-5; 8 bases fit TRBD2. Germline values: CDR1 SGDLS, CDR2 YYNGEE. With 0 bases clipped from V and 7 bases from J, the junction kept 14 bases outside the gene matches. The CDR3 totals 17 residues. In DNA, the CDR3 is TGTGCCAGCAGCGTAGGTCCCGAGCGGGGGCCACGGGGGACCCAGTACTTC. Translation: CASSVGPERGPRGTQYF.

The rearrangement uses TRBV6-2 or TRBV6-3 and TRBJ2-7, with D uncertain. CDR1 and CDR2 from the germline V gene are MNHEY and SVGEGT. The V end was cut by 6 bases, the J end by 0 bases, with 24 bases between. This CDR3 region has 18 residues. The chain's CDR3 is CASSIRLPSVGFSYEQYF. CDR3 in DNA: TGTGCCAGCAGCATCCGATTACCGTCGGTGGGCTTCTCCTACGAGCAGTACTTC.

This clone was observed once. The chain links TRBV4-2 to TRBJ2-3; 10 nucleotides agree with TRBD2. J lost 2 bases, V lost 0 bases, and 2 bases had no gene match. The CDR3 contains 16 residues. CDR1 and CDR2 (germline): LGHNA, YNFKEQ. This CDR3 reads CASSQELAGPTDTQYF. CDR3 DNA sequence: TGTGCCAGCAGCCAAGAACTAGCGGGGCCCACAGATACGCAGTATTTT.